This T cell receptor (beta chain) was identified in a study of T-cell memory formation after mild COVID-19. Across the whole study: Among the donors, TCR clusters were largely specific to each donor. Study findings and constraints: Researchers report contracting CD4+ clones mostly in CM and EM, with CD8+ clones in EMRA.

In its sample, this clonotype was seen a few times. Its specificity is not known. TCRdb redid the calling of the 5' RACE reads with MiXCR, one entry per CDR3 protein. The sample includes roughly 62,000 distinct CDR3 sequences, about a tenth seen only once; the top ten take around 1.1%. CDR1 and CDR2 from the germline V gene are LGHDT and YNNKEL (reference sequence). With V trimmed by 3 bases and J by 6 bases, 11 bases remained unmatched. The CDR3 is made up of 17 amino acids. Specimen: PBMCs or a T cell subset sorted from them (not recorded which). The V gene is TRBV3-1, the J gene TRBJ2-6, with 7 nucleotides matching TRBD1. This clonotype was obtained from a man aged 18-30 years who had mild COVID-19 (a few samples of this study predate the infection). Cell type and time point are not known. In nucleotides, the CDR3 is TGTGCCAGCAGCCAGGCCACCGGACAGGACGAGGCCAACGTCCTGACTTTC. Protein product: CASSQATGQDEANVLTF.